What follows are 30 T cell receptor beta chains derived from one specimen sequenced in a study of CD8+CD57+ T cells in acquired aplastic anemia. CDR3 and TCR beta VDJ profiling relied on genomic DNA as the template. Each CDR3 protein gets one entry after TCRdb re-called the reads with MiXCR. The sample includes about 160,000 distinct CDR3 sequences, 70% to 75% of them seen just once. The patients chosen for sequencing had shown expansion of CD8+CD57+ cells (detected by flow cytometry). Input material: sorted CD4+, CD8+, or CD8+CD57+ T cells (not recorded which) from PBMCs. These receptors were obtained from a human donor with aplastic anemia.

J is TRBJ1-2 and V is TRBV15, with 7 bases matching TRBD1. After removal of 8 bases from V and 4 bases from J, the junction contained 10 bases not matched to a gene. The CDR3 loop spans 14 amino acids. Per germline, CDR1 LNHNV and CDR2 YYDKDF (reference sequence). The CDR3 region has the DNA TGTGCCACCTCCAACCCCGACAGGGCCTATGGCTACACCTTC. It translates to CATSNPDRAYGYTF.

The table lists this clonotype with a few counts. CDR3 region: CASSLGAGDTEAFF. The CDR3 DNA reads TGTGCCAGCAGCTTAGGGGCAGGGGACACTGAAGCTTTCTTT. The chain has TRBV7-3 and TRBJ1-1; maybe TRBD1 (6 bases). Germline loops: CDR1 SGHTA, CDR2 FQGTGA. V dropped 2 bases and J dropped 3 bases, with 10 bases sitting between them. This CDR3 is built from 14 residues.

The chain combines TRBV20-1 with TRBJ1-3; D not resolved. Trimming took off 3 bases at V and 4 bases at J, with 7 bases between the two ends. Germline CDR1 DFQATT, CDR2 SNEGSKA (reference sequence). The CDR3 loop spans 12 amino acids. CDR3 in DNA: TGCAGTGCTAGCCTCGGAGGAAACACCATATATTTT. Translation: CSASLGGNTIYF.

The gene calls are TRBV10-3 and TRBJ2-1; 8 bases align to TRBD1. V shed 3 bases and J 0 bases; nucleotides not matched to a gene: 4. CDR1 and CDR2 from the germline V gene are ENHRY and SYGVKD. This CDR3 is 16 amino acids long. As DNA, the CDR3 is TGTGCCATCAGTGACCAGGGGGCGAGCTCCTACAATGAGCAGTTCTTC. Amino acids: CAISDQGASSYNEQFF.

This clonotype has only a few counts. V is TRBV5-1 and J is TRBJ2-5; possible D gene TRBD2, 5 bases. Germline CDR1 is SGHRS and CDR2 is YFSETQ. This CDR3 comprises 15 residues. Trimming stripped 0 bases from V and 0 bases from J, with 9 bases between. CDR3 residues: CASSLGGQHQETQYF. CDR3 nucleotides: TGCGCCAGCAGCTTGGGCGGGCAGCACCAAGAGACCCAGTACTTC.

The chain carries TRBV7-9 and TRBJ1-1; TRBD1 matches at 7 bases. Germline assignment: CDR1 SEHNR and CDR2 FQNEAQ (reference sequence). With V trimmed by 6 bases and J by 6 bases, 7 bases remained unmatched. This CDR3 has 13 amino acids. The CDR3 sequence: CASSSQGGSEAFF. As DNA, the CDR3 is TGTGCCAGCAGTTCCCAGGGGGGGTCTGAAGCTTTCTTT.

This clonotype was counted between two and nine times. The chain carries TRBV29-1 and TRBJ2-5, with a weak D call TRBD1 (6 bases). V was trimmed by 4 bases and J by 2 bases, leaving 14 bases between them. The CDR3 sequence is 14 residues long. Germline CDR1 reads SQVTM; CDR2 reads ANQGSEA. This chain's CDR3 is CSVARGWPQETQYF. The CDR3 DNA reads as TGCAGCGTTGCCAGGGGATGGCCTCAAGAGACCCAGTACTTC.

The chain couples TRBV19 to TRBJ1-2; no reliable D call. The CDR3 spans 15 residues. Germline V gene lookup returns CDR1 LNHDA and CDR2 SQIVND (reference sequence). Trimming removed 5 bases at V and 4 bases at J, with 17 bases between. This chain's CDR3 is CASSVRGASGYGYTF. CDR3 nucleotides: TGTGCCAGTAGTGTTCGGGGAGCTTCGGGCTATGGCTACACCTTC.

The chain links TRBV29-1 to TRBJ2-7, with D tentatively TRBD1 (6 bases). V lost 4 bases to trimming and J lost 4 bases, with 20 bases between them. Germline CDR1 SQVTM, CDR2 ANQGSEA. This CDR3 region has 15 residues. CDR3 DNA: TGCAGCGTTGTAGGGACGGGACATAATGGGTACGAGCAGTACTTC. This sequence encodes CSVVGTGHNGYEQYF.

V usage is TRBV4-1 and J usage is TRBJ2-7; D perhaps matches TRBD2 (6 bases). The CDR3 runs to 16 residues. Per germline, CDR1 MGHRA and CDR2 YSYEKL. Trimming shortened V by 3 bases and J by 3 bases, and 18 bases separated the two germline ends. The CDR3 DNA follows: TGCGCCAGCAGCCATGCCTCGGAGGGAACCTACTACGAGCAGTACTTC. Protein product: CASSHASEGTYYEQYF.

The sample holds a few counts of this clonotype. This chain connects TRBV5-6 to TRBJ2-7; TRBD2 aligns across 7 bases. J lost 2 bases, V lost 4 bases, and 6 bases had no gene match. This CDR3 spans 14 amino acids. CDR1 SGHDT and CDR2 YYEEEE come from the germline V gene. CDR3 bases: TGTGCCAGCAGCCCACTAGCGTTTCCCTACGAGCAGTACTTC. Translated: CASSPLAFPYEQYF.

The chain couples TRBV7-9 to TRBJ1-3; TRBD1 might be the D (5 bases). CDR1 is SEHNR, CDR2 FQNEAQ, per germline (reference sequence). Trimming stripped 6 bases from V and 1 base from J, with 16 bases between. This CDR3 is 16 amino acids long. For the CDR3, the DNA is TGTGCCAGCAGGGGGGGGGGGTTCTTATCTGGAAACACCATATATTTT. As protein: CASRGGGFLSGNTIYF.

This clonotype was seen ten or more times. The V gene is TRBV7-9, the J gene TRBJ2-5, with 7 bases fitting TRBD1. V was pared by 5 bases and J by 0 bases, with 12 bases of the junction left unmatched. Germline CDR1 SEHNR, CDR2 FQNEAQ (reference sequence). The CDR3 extends over 17 amino acids. The CDR3 DNA is TGTGCCAGCAGCGCTCTCTTGGGGGACAGCAACCAAGAGACCCAGTACTTC. Encoded protein: CASSALLGDSNQETQYF. The full variable domain, in which reference TRBV7-9 and TRBJ2-5 provide the parts outside the CDR3, is DTGVSQNPRHKITKRGQNVTFRCDPISEHNRLYWYRQTLGQGPEFLTYFQNEAQLEKSRLLSDRFSAERPKGSFSTLEIQRTEQGDSAMYLCASSALLGDSNQETQYFGPGTRLLVL.

Concerning this clonotype: The junction departs from germline at one end; a sequencing error may be responsible. CDR3 in DNA: TGTGCCACCAGTGGCCGAGGTAGCACAGATGCGCAGTATTTT. Translating gives CATSGRGSTDAQYF. The chain recombines TRBV24-1 with TRBJ2-3; D unresolved. Germline CDR1 reads KGHDR; CDR2 reads SFDVKD. The CDR3 runs 14 residues.

The CDR3 bases are TGTGCCAGCGGCGAAGGACTAGCGGGGGGCAACGAGCAGTACTTC. Translation gives CASGEGLAGGNEQYF. The rearrangement links TRBV9 to TRBJ2-7; TRBD2 agrees at 14 bases. J lost 5 bases, V lost 7 bases, and 8 bases had no gene match. The CDR3 is made up of 15 amino acids. Looked up from germline, CDR1 is SGDLS and CDR2 is YYNGEE.

The chain combines TRBV6-5 with TRBJ2-7; perhaps TRBD2 as D (5 bases). Per the germline V gene, CDR1 is MNHEY and CDR2 is SVGAGI. This CDR3 is built from 13 residues. The V end was cut by 6 bases, the J end by 2 bases, with 11 bases between. In nucleotides, the CDR3 is TGTGCCAGCAGCCCGGACGGGGCCTACGAGCAGTACTTC. Amino acids: CASSPDGAYEQYF.

This clonotype was recorded a few times. The J gene is TRBJ2-7, the V gene TRBV19; possible D gene TRBD2, 6 bases. The CDR3 sequence is 16 residues long. Germline loops: CDR1 LNHDA, CDR2 SQIVND (reference sequence). V was shortened by 6 bases and J by 4 bases, with 22 bases between the two germline ends. CDR3 protein: CASRRGGGAGNYEQYF. CDR3 in DNA: TGTGCCAGTAGGCGGGGTGGTGGCGCAGGAAATTACGAGCAGTACTTC.

V and J are TRBV7-2 and TRBJ2-1; D unresolved. The length of the CDR3 is 13 residues. Per the germline V gene, CDR1 is SGHTA and CDR2 is FQGNSA. Trimming cost V 3 bases and J 10 bases, with 13 bases left between them. Written as DNA, the CDR3 is TGTGCCAGCAGCTTCAGACTGGCAACCGAGCAGTTCTTC. Residues: CASSFRLATEQFF.

This clonotype was detected once. V usage is TRBV20-1 and J usage is TRBJ2-6; D remains ambiguous. The V end lost 2 bases, the J end lost 0 bases, and 2 bases lay between the germline ends. The CDR3 is 13 residues long. Germline V gene sequence: CDR1 DFQATT, CDR2 SNEGSKA (reference sequence). The CDR3 loop reads CSARSSGANVLTF. The CDR3 nucleotides are TGCAGTGCTAGATCCTCTGGGGCCAACGTCCTGACTTTC.

The chain has TRBV20-1 and TRBJ1-5, with 7 nucleotides matching TRBD1. This CDR3 has 14 residues. V shed 5 bases, J shed 3 bases, and the junction held 7 bases outside the gene matches. Germline-derived CDR1 and CDR2 are DFQATT and SNEGSKA (reference sequence). The CDR3 region is CSAADREHNQPQHF. In DNA, the CDR3 is TGCAGTGCTGCTGACAGGGAACACAATCAGCCCCAGCATTTT.

CDR3 residues: CSANGAVPVYNEQFF. The DNA of the CDR3 is TGCAGTGCTAACGGCGCCGTACCGGTTTACAATGAGCAGTTCTTC. This chain links TRBV20-1 with TRBJ2-1, with no clear D. This CDR3 comprises 15 residues. Germline CDR1 reads DFQATT; CDR2 reads SNEGSKA (reference sequence). Trimming pared 4 bases from V and 4 bases from J, leaving 17 bases between.

This CDR3 reads CASSPLSGTSGPYSGNTIYF. The CDR3 nucleotides are TGTGCCAGCAGCCCCCTATCCGGGACTAGCGGGCCATACTCTGGAAACACCATATATTTT. The rearrangement uses TRBV14 and TRBJ1-3; D possibly corresponds to TRBD1 (5 bases). The V gene lost 4 bases and the J gene lost 0 bases, with 25 bases spanning the gap. Germline assignment: CDR1 SGHDN and CDR2 FVKESK. The CDR3 is made up of 20 amino acids. Drawing the rest from reference TRBV14 and TRBJ1-3, the complete variable domain is EAGVTQFPSHSVIEKGQTVTLRCDPISGHDNLYWYRRVMGKEIKFLLHFVKESKQDESGMPNNRFLAERTGGTYSTLKVQPAELEDSGVYFCASSPLSGTSGPYSGNTIYFGEGSWLTVV.

The gene calls are TRBV12-3 or TRBV12-4 and TRBJ1-2; no clear D gene. V was shortened by 0 bases and J by 0 bases, with 8 bases between the two germline ends. This CDR3 is built from 15 residues. CDR3 residues: CASSLAGGANYGYTF. DNA of the CDR3: TGTGCCAGCAGTTTAGCAGGAGGAGCTAACTATGGCTACACCTTC.

The V and J genes are TRBV20-1 and TRBJ1-6; 7 bases are a match to TRBD1. The V segment lost 0 bases and the J segment 8 bases; nucleotides outside the gene matches: 13. Germline V gives CDR1 DFQATT, CDR2 SNEGSKA (reference sequence). The CDR3 is 17 amino acids. The CDR3 reads CSARERGAGTVHSPLHF. Here the CDR3 DNA reads TGCAGTGCTAGAGAAAGAGGGGCAGGGACAGTACATTCACCCCTCCACTTT.

The chain employs TRBV9 and TRBJ1-2; tentative D call: TRBD1 (6 bases). The CDR3 runs 13 residues. Germline CDR1 SGDLS, CDR2 YYNGEE. The germline V and J ends were trimmed by 4 bases and 8 bases, with 15 bases remaining between them. The CDR3, as DNA: TGTGCCAGCAGCCCAACTGGGGGGCTCGGCTACACCTTC. This encodes CASSPTGGLGYTF. The full variable domain, in which reference TRBV9 and TRBJ1-2 provide the parts outside the CDR3, is DSGVTQTPKHLITATGQRVTLRCSPRSGDLSVYWYQQSLDQGLQFLIQYYNGEERAKGNILERFSAQQFPDLHSELNLSSLELGDSALYFCASSPTGGLGYTFGSGTRLTVV.

The rearrangement uses TRBV12-1 and TRBJ2-5; the table names TRBD2, a call not compared with the DNA. TRBV12-1 is flagged as a pseudogene. The CDR3 length is 16 residues. The CDR3 loop is CASSGKAGEHEETQYF. The CDR3 region has the DNA TGTGCCAGCAGCGGAAAAGCGGGGGAGCACGAAGAGACCCAGTACTTC.

The chain employs TRBV9 and TRBJ2-7, with D tentatively TRBD2 (5 bases). Germline V lookup: CDR1 SGDLS, CDR2 YYNGEE. Trimming removed 0 bases at V and 1 base at J, with 11 bases between. The CDR3 totals 15 residues. The CDR3 DNA reads TGTGCCAGCAGCGTAGGGGAAGGGAGTTCCTACGAGCAGTACGTC. This encodes CASSVGEGSSYEQYV.

V and J are TRBV19 and TRBJ2-5; no clear D gene. The V and J ends lost 5 bases and 5 bases respectively, with 15 bases between them. CDR1 and CDR2 from the germline V gene are LNHDA and SQIVND (reference sequence). The CDR3 extends over 14 amino acids. The CDR3 protein is CASSSRRPRETQYF. Written as DNA, the CDR3 is TGTGCCAGTAGTTCAAGACGGCCTCGGGAGACCCAGTACTTC.

The V call is TRBV2, the J call TRBJ1-2; maybe TRBD1 (5 bases). V lost 2 bases and J lost 0, with 13 bases in between. Per germline, CDR1 SNHLY and CDR2 FYNNEI. This CDR3 region has 16 residues. CDR3 nucleotides: TGTGCCAGCAGTGAATTGTTATGGGACGCTAACTATGGCTACACCTTC. It translates to CASSELLWDANYGYTF.

Note on this clonotype: The germline gene is not matched at one end of the junction; a read error may be the cause. This chain links TRBV19 with TRBJ1-2; tentatively, D is TRBD1 (5 bases). The length of the CDR3 is 15 residues. Germline CDR1 LNHDA, CDR2 SQIVND (reference sequence). The CDR3 is CASSAQGERMGGYTF. The CDR3 DNA sequence: TGTGCTAGTAGTGCCCAGGGAGAGAGGATGGGTGGCTACACCTTC.